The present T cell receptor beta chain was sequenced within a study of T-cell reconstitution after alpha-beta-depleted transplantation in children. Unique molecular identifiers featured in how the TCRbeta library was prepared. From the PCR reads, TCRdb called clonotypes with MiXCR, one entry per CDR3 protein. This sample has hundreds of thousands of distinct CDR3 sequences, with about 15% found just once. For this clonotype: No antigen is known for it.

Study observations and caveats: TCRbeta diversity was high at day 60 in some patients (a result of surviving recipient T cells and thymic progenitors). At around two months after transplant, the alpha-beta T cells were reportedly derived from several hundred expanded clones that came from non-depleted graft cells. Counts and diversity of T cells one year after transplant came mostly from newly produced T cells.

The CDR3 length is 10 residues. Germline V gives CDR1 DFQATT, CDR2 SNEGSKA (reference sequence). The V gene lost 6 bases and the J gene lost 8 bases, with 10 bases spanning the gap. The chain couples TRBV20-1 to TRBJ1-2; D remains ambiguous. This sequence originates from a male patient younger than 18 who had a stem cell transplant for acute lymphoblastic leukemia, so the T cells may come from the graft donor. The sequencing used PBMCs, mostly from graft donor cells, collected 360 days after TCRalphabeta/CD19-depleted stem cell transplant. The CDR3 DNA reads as TGCAGTGCCCCCAATGCCGGCTACACCTTC. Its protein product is CSAPNAGYTF.